A selection of T cell receptor beta chains follows, all from one sample in a study of read filtering for tumor transcriptome and immune sequencing. TCRdb fed the reads into MiXCR, producing one record per CDR3 protein. The profile shows 35,000 to 40,000 distinct CDR3 sequences, around 13% of them singletons. Sequencing was performed on a population of CD138-negative cells sorted from bone marrow. The receptors come from a donor at least 40 years old with multiple myeloma. CDR3s include the opening cysteine and the closing phenylalanine or tryptophan. A D gene is named only where the DNA matches it firmly. A row's size may be missing; if present it is once, few, many or a size class.

cdr3_nt | cdr3_aa | j_call | v_call | d_call | clone_size | cdr3_length
TGTGCCAGCAGTGAATTAAACCGGGATCTCTATGGCTACACCTTC | CASSELNRDLYGYTF | TRBJ1-2 | TRBV6-1 | NA | many | 15
TGCAGTGCTAGCTCCACAGATACGCAGTATTTT | CSASSTDTQYF | TRBJ2-3 | TRBV20-1 | NA | many | 11
TGTGCCAGCACATCACTTTTCGGGGTCCGTGGCTACACCTTC | CASTSLFGVRGYTF | TRBJ1-2 | TRBV6-2/TRBV6-3 | NA | NA | 14
TGTGCCAGCGGGTACTCTAGCACAGATACGCAGTATTTT | CASGYSSTDTQYF | TRBJ2-3 | TRBV12-3/TRBV12-4 | NA | many | 13
TGTGCCAGCAGTTTAGGGGGACAGCCTAGCTGGAAGCCCCAGCATTTT | CASSLGGQPSWKPQHF | TRBJ1-5 | TRBV12-3/TRBV12-4 | TRBD1 | many | 16
TGCGCCAGCAGCCTCGGACAGGTTGGTGGGACAGATACGCAGTATTTT | CASSLGQVGGTDTQYF | TRBJ2-3 | TRBV5-1 | TRBD1 | many | 16
TGTGCCAGCCTAAAGACGGACAGCCGCGCGGGGACCCAGTACTTC | CASLKTDSRAGTQYF | TRBJ2-5 | TRBV2 | NA | NA | 15
TGCAGTGCCCAGGGACAGCAGGAACAGCCCCAGCATTTT | CSAQGQQEQPQHF | TRBJ1-5 | TRBV20-1 | TRBD1 | many | 13
TGTGCCAGCAGCAAACCGGGACATATTTACGAGCAGTACTTC | CASSKPGHIYEQYF | TRBJ2-7 | TRBV12-3/TRBV12-4 | NA | many | 14
TGTGCCAGCCAGGGGGCAGGGAATTCACCCCTCCACTTT | CASQGAGNSPLHF | TRBJ1-6 | TRBV12-3/TRBV12-4 | TRBD1 | many | 13
TGTGCCACCAGCACCCGGACAGTCGGAGAGACCCAGTACTTC | CATSTRTVGETQYF | TRBJ2-5 | TRBV15 | NA | many | 14
TGTGCCAGCAGTCTAAGACTAGCGGGGGGCAGAAATGAGCAGTTCTTC | CASSLRLAGGRNEQFF | TRBJ2-1 | TRBV27 | TRBD2 | many | 16
TGCGCCAGCAGCTGGGGGGGGGGCCCACCCTACAATGAGCAGTTCTTC | CASSWGGGPPYNEQFF | TRBJ2-1 | TRBV5-4 | NA | NA | 16
TGTGCCAGCAGCCCAAAGCCGGGACTGCCTGTATTGTATAGCAATCAGCCCCAGCATTTT | CASSPKPGLPVLYSNQPQHF | TRBJ1-5 | TRBV7-9 | NA | many | 20
TGTGCCAGCACCGGAAAGGTGGCCCGTGAACAGGGGCGTTCGGAGACCCAGTACTTC | CASTGKVAREQGRSETQYF | TRBJ2-5 | TRBV7-9 | TRBD1 | many | 19
TGTGCCAGTTCGCCCGTACAGGGGCACGAGCAGTTCTTC | CASSPVQGHEQFF | TRBJ2-1 | TRBV19 | TRBD1 | many | 13
TGTGCCATCAGTGAGGGCCGTCAGCCCCAGCATTTT | CAISEGRQPQHF | TRBJ1-5 | TRBV10-3 | NA | many | 12
TGTGCCAGCAACGAAGGATTCTCCTACGAGCAGTACTTC | CASNEGFSYEQYF | TRBJ2-7 | TRBV7-2 | NA | many | 13
TGCAGTGCTGAGGGACGGAGGAACACCGGGGAGCTGTTTTTT | CSAEGRRNTGELFF | TRBJ2-2 | TRBV20-1 | NA | many | 14
TGTGCCAGCATCGCAGGGGGTGAGCAGTTCTTC | CASIAGGEQFF | TRBJ2-1 | TRBV7-6 | TRBD1 | few | 11
TGCAGTGCTAGAGATAGTGGCAGGGAGACTGAAGCTTTCTTT | CSARDSGRETEAFF | TRBJ1-1 | TRBV20-1 | NA | many | 14
TGTGCCAGCAGCTTACGGACAGCATCCTACAATGAGCAGTTCTTC | CASSLRTASYNEQFF | TRBJ2-1 | TRBV7-3 | NA | many | 15
TGTGCCAGCAGCTTAGGGGCCAACAATGAGCAGTTCTTC | CASSLGANNEQFF | TRBJ2-1 | TRBV7-9 | NA | medium-sized | 13
TGTGCCAGCAGTTCAACTATAGGGGCAGACGTCCAGTTCTTC | CASSSTIGADVQFF | TRBJ2-1 | TRBV27 | NA | many | 14
TGTGCCAGCAGCCATTCTCCCGGGACCTCCGCCTACGAGCAGTACTTC | CASSHSPGTSAYEQYF | TRBJ2-7 | TRBV9 | NA | many | 16
TGCAGCGTCGCCGCCCCAGACAGGGACTACAGTGAGCAGTTCTTC | CSVAAPDRDYSEQFF | TRBJ2-1 | TRBV29-1 | NA | NA | 15
TGTGCCAGCAGCTCGTTGGACAGGGCGCAGGTTGAAGCTTTCTTT | CASSSLDRAQVEAFF | TRBJ1-1 | TRBV5-6 | TRBD1 | many | 15